This T cell receptor (beta chain) is from a study of T cells in Graves' hyperthyroidism and ophthalmopathy. General study points: Most thyroid-expanded clonotypes above 0.001 were also found in blood.

Germline CDR1 is ENHRY and CDR2 is SYGVKD. Trimming removed 3 bases from V and 3 bases from J, with 9 bases in between. This CDR3 is built from 14 residues. From RNA transcripts, TCR beta CDR3 regions were amplified. Primed by the HTBI set, a first-round RT-PCR was run on the TCR CDR3. TCRdb itself ran the multiplex PCR reads through MiXCR, one entry per CDR3 protein. Among 690,000 or so distinct CDR3 sequences listed, around 20% were seen once. This clonotype was observed once. Antigen specificity is unknown. Each diagnosis drew on symptoms, thyroxine, TRAb, thyroid ultrasound and orbital computed tomography findings. The study collected blood at first hyperthyroidism diagnosis, before any ophthalmopathy symptoms arose. Cells are PBMCs isolated from around 10 ml of fresh blood.

Sequenced input: blood. This chain uses TRBV10-3 with TRBJ1-5; a possible D gene is TRBD1 (5 bases). The receptor was isolated from a woman in her forties or fifties with Graves' hyperthyroidism that later progressed to Graves' ophthalmopathy. The CDR3 region is CAISEDSFNQPQHF. The CDR3 DNA sequence: TGTGCCATCAGTGAAGACAGTTTCAATCAGCCCCAGCATTTT.